A single sample gave rise to the 13 T cell receptor beta chains below, sequenced in a study of blood T cell repertoires in COVID-19. Libraries were prepared by immunoSEQ multiplex PCR; TCRdb keeps only in-frame clonotypes and omits some of them. This sample has approximately 170,000 clones, with roughly 80% found just once. Sequenced sample: peripheral blood. Every receptor here comes from a woman aged 50 to 65 with acute or convalescent COVID-19.

The chain recombines TRBV7-8 with TRBJ1-6, with TRBD1 matching over 7 bases. This CDR3 contains 15 residues. V lost 5 bases, J lost 7 bases, and 8 bases stayed unmatched. Germline values: CDR1 SGHVS, CDR2 FQNEAQ. The CDR3 here is CASSPPGTENSPLHF. In DNA, the CDR3 is TGTGCCAGCAGCCCGCCCGGGACAGAAAATTCACCCCTCCACTTT.

The genes are TRBV7-8 and TRBJ2-2; D is perhaps TRBD2 (7 bases). Looked up from germline, CDR1 is SGHVS and CDR2 is FQNEAQ. V was pared by 6 bases and J by 5 bases, with 25 bases between. The CDR3 contains 18 residues. The CDR3 region is CASRVTGGGGGRTGELFF. Here the CDR3 DNA reads TGTGCCAGCAGAGTGACTGGGGGCGGGGGTGGACGGACCGGGGAGCTGTTTTTT.

The genes are TRBV5-6 and TRBJ2-4; 7 bases align to TRBD1. Germline values: CDR1 SGHDT, CDR2 YYEEEE. CDR3 length equals 16 residues. J was trimmed by 1 base and V by 4 bases; bases with no gene match: 8. The CDR3 DNA follows: TGTGCCAGCAGCGATCAAAGACAGGGCGCCAAAAACATTCAGTACTTC. The encoded protein is CASSDQRQGAKNIQYF.

This clone was observed a handful of times. V and J are TRBV4-1 and TRBJ2-7, with D perhaps matching TRBD2 (5 bases). With 0 bases removed from V and 3 bases from J, the gap between germline ends came to 18 bases. This CDR3 spans 17 amino acids. Germline lookup yields CDR1 MGHRA and CDR2 YSYEKL. CDR3 sequence: CASSQDVEGPLIYEQYF. Written as DNA, the CDR3 is TGCGCCAGCAGCCAAGACGTAGAGGGTCCCCTTATCTACGAGCAGTACTTC.

The chain combines TRBV10-2 with TRBJ1-1; D is undetermined. The CDR3 spans 11 residues. Germline values: CDR1 WSHSY, CDR2 SAAADI. V gave up 7 bases and J gave up 7 bases, with 10 bases separating them. CDR3 nucleotides: TGCGCCAGCACAGGCGGGCATGAAGCTTTCTTT. Residues: CASTGGHEAFF.

This clone showed up just a few times. This chain connects TRBV6-5 to TRBJ1-1, with 9 bases aligning to TRBD1. This CDR3 has 15 residues. V dropped 2 bases and J dropped 0; count of bases not matched to a gene: 1. Germline values: CDR1 MNHEY, CDR2 SVGAGI. The CDR3 nucleotides are TGTGCCAGCAGTTACGGGACAGGGATGAACACTGAAGCTTTCTTT. Residues: CASSYGTGMNTEAFF.

This clone was counted between two and nine times. The genes are TRBV7-2 and TRBJ1-5, with a weak D call TRBD1 (6 bases). Trimming left V 3 bases short and J 1 base short, with 19 bases between. The germline V gene has CDR1 SGHTA and CDR2 FQGNSA. The CDR3 runs 18 residues. CDR3 DNA: TGTGCCAGCAGCTTCAACGGGGGGGGCTTCAGGAGCAATCAGCCCCAGCATTTT. Amino acids: CASSFNGGGFRSNQPQHF. The full variable domain, in which reference TRBV7-2 and TRBJ1-5 provide the parts outside the CDR3, is GAGVSQSPSNKVTEKGKDVELRCDPISGHTALYWYRQSLGQGLEFLIYFQGNSAPDKSGLPSDRFSAERTGGSVSTLTIQRTQQEDSAVYLCASSFNGGGFRSNQPQHFGDGTRLSIL.

The V and J genes are TRBV14 and TRBJ2-7; TRBD2 is a possible D gene (7 bases). V was pared by 4 bases and J by 2 bases, with 18 bases between. This CDR3 has 16 residues. Germline assignment: CDR1 SGHDN and CDR2 FVKESK. This CDR3 reads CASSPRGGRGAYEQYF. Here the CDR3 DNA reads TGTGCCAGCAGCCCCAGGGGAGGGCGTGGGGCCTACGAGCAGTACTTC. The full variable domain, rest sourced from reference TRBV14 and TRBJ2-7, is EAGVTQFPSHSVIEKGQTVTLRCDPISGHDNLYWYRRVMGKEIKFLLHFVKESKQDESGMPNNRFLAERTGGTYSTLKVQPAELEDSGVYFCASSPRGGRGAYEQYFGPGTRLTVT.

The chain uses TRBV30 and TRBJ2-1; 9 bases match TRBD1. Germline loops: CDR1 GTSNPN, CDR2 SVGIG (reference sequence). CDR3 size: 14 residues. J gave up 9 bases and V 4 bases, and 10 bases lay outside the gene matches. The CDR3 here is CAWKRLTGGVEQFF. The DNA of the CDR3 is TGTGCCTGGAAGAGGCTAACAGGGGGCGTTGAGCAGTTCTTC.

The J gene is TRBJ1-2, the V gene TRBV19; 9 bases align to TRBD1. This CDR3 contains 14 residues. Germline loops: CDR1 LNHDA, CDR2 SQIVND (reference sequence). V trimming: 6 bases; J trimming: 7 bases; junction bases outside the gene matches: 9. CDR3 DNA sequence: TGTGCCAGTAGCCCACAGGGGGCGCCGAGTGGCTACACCTTC. Residues: CASSPQGAPSGYTF.

With respect to this clone: Other DNA sequences in the sample encode the same CDR3. This chain connects TRBV7-9 to TRBJ1-1; TRBD1 matches at 7 bases. J lost 1 base, V lost 5 bases, and 4 bases had no gene match. The CDR3 loop spans 14 amino acids. CDR1 is SEHNR and CDR2 is FQNEAQ in the germline V gene (reference sequence). CDR3 sequence (DNA): TGTGCCAGCAGCCTAGGACAGGCGAACACTGAAGCTTTCTTT. This encodes CASSLGQANTEAFF. Full variable domain (rest looked up from reference TRBV7-9 and TRBJ1-1): DTGVSQNPRHKITKRGQNVTFRCDPISEHNRLYWYRQTLGQGPEFLTYFQNEAQLEKSRLLSDRFSAERPKGSFSTLEIQRTEQGDSAMYLCASSLGQANTEAFFGQGTRLTVV.

This clone was observed a single time. The gene calls are TRBV6-1 and TRBJ2-1; TRBD2 matches at 11 bases. This CDR3 region has 16 residues. The V gene end was trimmed by 3 bases and the J gene end by 6 bases; junction bases not matched to a gene: 7. CDR1 and CDR2 (germline): MNHNS, SASEGT. The DNA of the CDR3 is TGTGCCAGCAGTGAGGGGGGGCTAGCGGGAGGCAATGAGCAGTTCTTC. It is translated as CASSEGGLAGGNEQFF.

A single count supports this clone. The chain carries TRBV15 and TRBJ2-3, with no clear D. The germline gives CDR1 LNHNV, CDR2 YYDKDF (reference sequence). V was pared by 1 base and J by 3 bases, with 8 bases between. This CDR3 is 14 amino acids long. Written as DNA, the CDR3 is TGTGCCACCAGCAGAGTGGGCTATACAGATACGCAGTATTTT. Translated: CATSRVGYTDTQYF. Drawing the rest from reference TRBV15 and TRBJ2-3, the complete variable domain is DAMVIQNPRYQVTQFGKPVTLSCSQTLNHNVMYWYQQKSSQAPKLLFHYYDKDFNNEADTPDNFQSRRPNTSFCFLDIRSPGLGDTAMYLCATSRVGYTDTQYFGPGTRLTVL.